This T cell receptor beta chain comes out of a study of shared clonotypes between healthy human individuals. The overall study: Donors, aged 18 to 49, were a couple of women and three men. CD4 naive cells filled three plates per donor, CD4 memory three, CD8 naive two and CD8 memory one. Study results and caveats: Non-shared clonotypes displayed generation probabilities falling below those of clonotypes present in all four donors.

In the authors' methods: In the immunoSEQ data, sequences were junction-only and lacked quality scores, so filtering differed. Profiling relied on immunoSEQ multiplex PCR, and the TCRdb table lists in-frame clones only, not all of them. The V and J calls and the clone size are those of that table, but D and trimming were determined from the DNA. Among approximately 650,000 clones listed, about 95% were seen once. In the naive CD8 group, cells lacked CD45RO and were positively selected for CCR7, so terminally differentiated effector memory CD45RA+ cells were left out. Turning to this clone: Its antigen is undetermined.

This CDR3 is 15 amino acids long. The V gene end was trimmed by 0 bases and the J gene end by 2 bases; junction bases not matched to a gene: 2. Germline CDR1 is SGHTS and CDR2 is YDEGEE. The origin of this receptor is a woman aged 25 to 39 in good health. The sequencing sample was made of naive CD8+ T cells sorted from blood. The gene calls are TRBV5-8 and TRBJ2-7; 10 positions agree with TRBD1. CDR3 sequence (DNA): TGTGCCAGCAGCTTGGCCGGGACAGGGGCCTACGAGCAGTACTTC. Protein: CASSLAGTGAYEQYF.